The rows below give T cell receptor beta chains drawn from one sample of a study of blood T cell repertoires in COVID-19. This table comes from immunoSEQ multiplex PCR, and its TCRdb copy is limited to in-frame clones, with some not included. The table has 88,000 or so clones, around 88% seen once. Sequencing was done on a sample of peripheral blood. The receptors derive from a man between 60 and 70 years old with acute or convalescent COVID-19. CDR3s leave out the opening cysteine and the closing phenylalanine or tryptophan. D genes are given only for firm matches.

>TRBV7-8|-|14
ASSLDRALGNQPQH
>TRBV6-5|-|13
ASRRPGRGADTQY
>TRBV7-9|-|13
ASTHLQASGNTIY
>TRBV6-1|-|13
ASSEEWRSGNTIY
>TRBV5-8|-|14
ASSQGTYSGNTEAF
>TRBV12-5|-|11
ASGLEWGGPHR
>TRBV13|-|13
ASSFRGVGGNTIY
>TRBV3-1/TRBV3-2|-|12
ASSPAGYNSPLH
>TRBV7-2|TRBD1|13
ASSQGTGGGYGYT
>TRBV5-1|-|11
ASSSTAIGGYT
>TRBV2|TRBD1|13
ASQRDRPSTDTQY
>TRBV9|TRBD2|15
ASSAGGLAGGSRGQF
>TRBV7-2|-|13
ASSLAFHPGYEQY
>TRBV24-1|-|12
ATSQGLPKNEQF
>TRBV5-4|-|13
ARRGGRPGDSPLH
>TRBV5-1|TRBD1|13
ASSLNTGVGYGYT
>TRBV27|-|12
ASSGNVGNQPQH
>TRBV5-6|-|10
ASSLAVGELF
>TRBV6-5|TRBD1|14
ASSWDRGGSRDTQY
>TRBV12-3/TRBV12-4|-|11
ASRIRVSETQY
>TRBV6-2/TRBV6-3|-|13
ASSYDARATGELF
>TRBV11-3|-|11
ASSPTGGNTIY
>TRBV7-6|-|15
ASSLRQTTFGTDTQY
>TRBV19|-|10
ASSTLSQPQH
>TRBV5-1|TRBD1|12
ASSMGQGREKLF
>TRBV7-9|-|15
ASSLGEWDTEGDGYT
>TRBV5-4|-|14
ASSLGAQSSGNTIY
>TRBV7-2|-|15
ASSLAGAGFRGYEQY
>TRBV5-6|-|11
ASSLNGLYGYT
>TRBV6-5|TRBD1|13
ASSWTGGVDQPQH
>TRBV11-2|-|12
ASRSDRQYYGYT
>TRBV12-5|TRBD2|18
ASGSLRLAGGVGLPGELF
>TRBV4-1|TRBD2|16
ASSQDLLAGVSYNEQF
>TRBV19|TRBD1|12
ASSTGQGADTQY
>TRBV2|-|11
ASRRQSNQPQH
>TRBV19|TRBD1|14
ASSKTGTGGPGEAF
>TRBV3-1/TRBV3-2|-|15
ASSGEGVSSRNTEAF
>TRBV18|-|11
ASSPTGTGELF
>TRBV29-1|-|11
SVIPQGQETQY
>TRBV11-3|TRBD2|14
ASSLGTSGGYNEQF
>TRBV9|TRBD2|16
ASRPGTSGPVSYNEQF
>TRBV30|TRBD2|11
AWSVAGGAEQY
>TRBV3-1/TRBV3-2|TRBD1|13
ASSSQGLKNYGYT
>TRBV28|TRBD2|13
ASGLGGGRYGELF
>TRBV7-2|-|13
ASIETSLGTDTQY
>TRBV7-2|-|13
ASTPQGGINQPQH
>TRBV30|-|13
AWSVSSSRNTEAF
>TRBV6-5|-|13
ASRSGTSGDTEAF
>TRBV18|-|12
ASSNRAWNSPLH
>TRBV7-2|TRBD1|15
ASSLDRGTYSGNTIY
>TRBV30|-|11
AWSSGQYSEAF
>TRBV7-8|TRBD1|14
ASSLWRGAGGEKLF
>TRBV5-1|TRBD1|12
ASSTGTENTEAF
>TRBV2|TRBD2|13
ASRNGGAGANVLT
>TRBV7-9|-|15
ASPNPRLTGRDTEAF
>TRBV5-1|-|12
ASSLGTVNTEAF
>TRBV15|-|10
ATSHGRGEQY
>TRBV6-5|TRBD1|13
ASSLQGEPNSPLH
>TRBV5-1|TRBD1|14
ASSAGDRTDSYGYT